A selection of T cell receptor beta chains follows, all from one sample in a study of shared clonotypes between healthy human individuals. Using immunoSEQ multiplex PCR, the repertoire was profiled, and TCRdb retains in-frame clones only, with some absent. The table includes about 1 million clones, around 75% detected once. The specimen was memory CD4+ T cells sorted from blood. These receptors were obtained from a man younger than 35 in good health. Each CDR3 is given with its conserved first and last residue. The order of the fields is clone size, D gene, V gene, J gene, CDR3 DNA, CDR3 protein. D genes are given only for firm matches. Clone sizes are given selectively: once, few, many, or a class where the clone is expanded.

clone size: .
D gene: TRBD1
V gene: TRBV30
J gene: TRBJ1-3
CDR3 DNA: TGTGCCTGGAGTGTAAGGGGGCCGGGAAACACCATATATTTT
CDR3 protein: CAWSVRGPGNTIYF

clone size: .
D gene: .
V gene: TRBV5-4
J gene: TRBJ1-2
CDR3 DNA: TGTGCCAGCAGCTTTCAGGGTCCAAACTATGGCTACACCTTC
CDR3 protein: CASSFQGPNYGYTF

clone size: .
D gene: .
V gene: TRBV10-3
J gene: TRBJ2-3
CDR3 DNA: TGTGCCATCAGCTCTGTTTCCCGCACAGATACGCAGTATTTT
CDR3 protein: CAISSVSRTDTQYF

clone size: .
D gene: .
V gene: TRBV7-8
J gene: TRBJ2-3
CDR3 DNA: TGTGCCAGCGCGATGAGGTCCACAGATACGCAGTATTTT
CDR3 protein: CASAMRSTDTQYF

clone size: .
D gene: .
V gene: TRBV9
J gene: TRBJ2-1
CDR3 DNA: TGTGCCAGCAGCGTAAGGCTAGGGGGGACGAATGAGCAGTTCTTC
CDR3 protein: CASSVRLGGTNEQFF

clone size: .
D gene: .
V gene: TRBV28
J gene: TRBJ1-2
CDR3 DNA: TGTGCCAGCAGTTTAGCCGGGCCCTATGGCTACACCTTC
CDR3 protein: CASSLAGPYGYTF

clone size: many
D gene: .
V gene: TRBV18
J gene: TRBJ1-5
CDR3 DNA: TGTGCCAGCTCACCCGAGGGCAATCAGCCCCAGCATTTT
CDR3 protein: CASSPEGNQPQHF

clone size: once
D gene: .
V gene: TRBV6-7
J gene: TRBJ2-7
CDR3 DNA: TGTGCCAGCAAGGGCGAGCAGTACTTC
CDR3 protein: CASKGEQYF

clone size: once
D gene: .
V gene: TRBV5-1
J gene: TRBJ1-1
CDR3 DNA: TGCGCCAGCAGCCCAGATCGGGCAGGCATGAACACTGAAGCTTTCTTT
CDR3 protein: CASSPDRAGMNTEAFF

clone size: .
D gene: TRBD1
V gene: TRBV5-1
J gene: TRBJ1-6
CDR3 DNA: TGCGCCAGCAGCCCGCGGACAGGGGGCGATTCACCCCTCCACTTT
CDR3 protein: CASSPRTGGDSPLHF

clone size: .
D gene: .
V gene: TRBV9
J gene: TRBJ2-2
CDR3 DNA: TGTGCCAGCAGCGCCCGTCCTATAAACACCGGGGAGCTGTTTTTT
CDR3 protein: CASSARPINTGELFF

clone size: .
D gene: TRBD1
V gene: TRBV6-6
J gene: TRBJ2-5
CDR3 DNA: TGTGCCAGCAGTTACATAGGACAGGGCAGGGAGACCCAGTACTTC
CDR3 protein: CASSYIGQGRETQYF

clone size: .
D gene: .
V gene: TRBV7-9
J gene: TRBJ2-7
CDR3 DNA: TGTGCCAGCAGCTTATACCCAAGGGACTACGAGCAGTACTTC
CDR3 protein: CASSLYPRDYEQYF

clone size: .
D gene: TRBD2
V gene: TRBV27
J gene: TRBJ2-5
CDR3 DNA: TGTGCCAGCAGTTTCGGGGGGACCCAAGAGACCCAGTACTTC
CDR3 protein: CASSFGGTQETQYF

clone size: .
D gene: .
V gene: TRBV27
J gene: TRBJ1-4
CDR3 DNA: TGTGCCAGCAGTCCCGACCTTCAAGGTACGGCGGGAAAACTGTTTTTT
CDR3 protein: CASSPDLQGTAGKLFF

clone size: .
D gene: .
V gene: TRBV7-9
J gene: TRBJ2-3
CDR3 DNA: TGTGCCAGCAGCGAGGAAGCAGATACGCAGTATTTT
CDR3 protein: CASSEEADTQYF

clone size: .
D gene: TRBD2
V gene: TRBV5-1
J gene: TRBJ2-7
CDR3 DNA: TGCGCCAGTACCCTAGCGGTCGGATACGAGCAGTACTTC
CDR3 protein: CASTLAVGYEQYF

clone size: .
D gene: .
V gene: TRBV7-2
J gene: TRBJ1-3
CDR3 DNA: TGTGCCAGCAGCTTAGCGGCACGGGGGTTTGGCACCATATATTTT
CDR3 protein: CASSLAARGFGTIYF

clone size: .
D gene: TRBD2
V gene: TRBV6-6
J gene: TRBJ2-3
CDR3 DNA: TGTGCCAGCACCGAGGGTACGGGAGGAAGCACAGATACGCAGTATTTT
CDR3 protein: CASTEGTGGSTDTQYF

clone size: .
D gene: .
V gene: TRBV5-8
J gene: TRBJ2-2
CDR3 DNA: TGTGCCAGCAGCTTGGCGGTCGGGGAGCTGTTTTTT
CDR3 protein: CASSLAVGELFF

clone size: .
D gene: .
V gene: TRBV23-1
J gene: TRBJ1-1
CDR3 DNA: TGCGCCAGCAGTCAATCCACCATAAAGCATGAAGCTTTCTTT
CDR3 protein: CASSQSTIKHEAFF

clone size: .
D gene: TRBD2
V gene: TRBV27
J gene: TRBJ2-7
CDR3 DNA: TGTGCCAGCAGCCCGGGACTAGGCTACGAGCAGTACTTC
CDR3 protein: CASSPGLGYEQYF

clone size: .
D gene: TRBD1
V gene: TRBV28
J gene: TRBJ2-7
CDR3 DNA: TGTGCCAGCAGTTTACCACAGGACAGGTACGAGCAGTACTTC
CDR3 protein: CASSLPQDRYEQYF

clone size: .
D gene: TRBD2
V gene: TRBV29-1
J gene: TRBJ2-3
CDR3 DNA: TGCAGCGTTGTGGTAGCGGGACTCACAGATACGCAGTATTTT
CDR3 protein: CSVVVAGLTDTQYF

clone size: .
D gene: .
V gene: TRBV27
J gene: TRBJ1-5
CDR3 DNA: TGTGCCAGCAGTATGGAACGAGGCCAGCCCCAGCATTTT
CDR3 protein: CASSMERGQPQHF

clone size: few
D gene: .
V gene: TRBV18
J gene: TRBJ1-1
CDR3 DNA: TGTGCCAGCTCACCTTCATACCCCTTTGAAGCTTTCTTT
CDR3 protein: CASSPSYPFEAFF

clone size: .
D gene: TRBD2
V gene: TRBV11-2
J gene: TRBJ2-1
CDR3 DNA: TGTGCCAGCAGCTTCGCCGGGACTAGCGGGAGTAATGAGCAGTTCTTC
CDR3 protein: CASSFAGTSGSNEQFF

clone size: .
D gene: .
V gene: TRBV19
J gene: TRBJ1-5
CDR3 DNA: TGTGCCAGTAGTATAGGGGACACTATCCGGAGTTCCCAGCATTTT
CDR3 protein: CASSIGDTIRSSQHF

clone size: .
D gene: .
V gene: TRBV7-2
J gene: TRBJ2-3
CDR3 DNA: TGTGCCAGCAGCTTAGGCGGACACAACCCGAGCACAGATACGCAGTATTTT
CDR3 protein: CASSLGGHNPSTDTQYF

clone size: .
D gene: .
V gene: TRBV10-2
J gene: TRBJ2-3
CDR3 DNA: TGCGCCAGCAGCTGGGCTGGAGATACGCAGTATTTT
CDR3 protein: CASSWAGDTQYF

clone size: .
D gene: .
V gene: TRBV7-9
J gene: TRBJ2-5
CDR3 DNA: TGTGCCAGCAGCTTCCGGCGCGTGACCTCAGGTTCGCAAGAGACCCAGTACTTC
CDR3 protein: CASSFRRVTSGSQETQYF

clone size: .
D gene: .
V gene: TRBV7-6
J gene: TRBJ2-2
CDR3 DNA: TGTGCCAGCAGCTTCACGGGTCACACCGGGGAGCTGTTTTTT
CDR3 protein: CASSFTGHTGELFF

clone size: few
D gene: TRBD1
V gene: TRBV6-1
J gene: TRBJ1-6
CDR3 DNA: TGTGCCAGCAATCCCGGGACAGGGAGCAATTCACCCCTCCACTTT
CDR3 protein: CASNPGTGSNSPLHF

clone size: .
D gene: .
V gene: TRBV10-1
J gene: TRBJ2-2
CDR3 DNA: TGCGCCAGCAGTGAGTCGGGTCCTACCCACACCGGGGAGCTGTTTTTT
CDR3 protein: CASSESGPTHTGELFF

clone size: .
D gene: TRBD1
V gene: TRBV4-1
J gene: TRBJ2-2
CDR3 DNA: TGCGCCAGCAGCCAAGATAAATCCAGGGGGCCCGGGGAGCTGTTTTTT
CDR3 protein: CASSQDKSRGPGELFF

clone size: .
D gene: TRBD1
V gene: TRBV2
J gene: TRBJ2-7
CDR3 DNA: TGTGCCAGCGGGCGGGACAGGGCGTACGAGCAGTACTTC
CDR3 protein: CASGRDRAYEQYF

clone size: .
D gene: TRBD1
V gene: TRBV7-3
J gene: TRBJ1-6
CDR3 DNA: TGTGCCAGCAGCTTAGACAGGGCATCACCCCTCCACTTT
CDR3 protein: CASSLDRASPLHF

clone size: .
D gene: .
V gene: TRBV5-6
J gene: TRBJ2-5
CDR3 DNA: TGTGCCAGCAGCGCTTCCTTACTGTACCAAGAGACCCAGTACTTC
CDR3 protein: CASSASLLYQETQYF

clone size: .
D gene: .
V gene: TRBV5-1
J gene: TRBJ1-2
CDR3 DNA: TGCGCCAGCAGCTTGTCCGCAGGAAGCTATGGCTACACCTTC
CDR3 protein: CASSLSAGSYGYTF

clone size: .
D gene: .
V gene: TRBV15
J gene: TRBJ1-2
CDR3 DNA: TGTGCCACCAGCAGTCGGGGAGGAGGGACAAGTAAAATCAACTATGGCTACACCTTC
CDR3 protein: CATSSRGGGTSKINYGYTF

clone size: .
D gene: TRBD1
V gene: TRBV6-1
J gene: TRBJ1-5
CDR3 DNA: TGTGCCACCTCACAGGGGGGGAAGTCCCTAGAGCCCCAGCATTTT
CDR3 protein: CATSQGGKSLEPQHF

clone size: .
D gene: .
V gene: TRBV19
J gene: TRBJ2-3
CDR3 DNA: TGTGCCAGTAGTATTTGGCGGGCCAACACAGATACGCAGTATTTT
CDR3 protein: CASSIWRANTDTQYF

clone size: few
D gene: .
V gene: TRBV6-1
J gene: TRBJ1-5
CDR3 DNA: TGTGCCAGTTCCCCCCCGGGGCGGGAGCCCCAGCATTTT
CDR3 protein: CASSPPGREPQHF

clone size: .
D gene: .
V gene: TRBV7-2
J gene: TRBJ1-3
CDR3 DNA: TGTGCCAGCAGCTTAGCGCGGGGTTCCGGAAACACCATATATTTT
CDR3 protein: CASSLARGSGNTIYF

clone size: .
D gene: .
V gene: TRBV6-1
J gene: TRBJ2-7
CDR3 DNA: TGTGCCAGCGAGGGTCCAGGGGCCTTATACGAGCAGTACTTC
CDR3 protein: CASEGPGALYEQYF

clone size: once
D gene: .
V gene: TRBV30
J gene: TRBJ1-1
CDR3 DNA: TGTGCCTGGATTCCCCGGGACTCCCCCTCAGCTTTCTTT
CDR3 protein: CAWIPRDSPSAFF

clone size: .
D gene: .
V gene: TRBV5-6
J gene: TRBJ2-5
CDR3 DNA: TGTGCCAGCAGCCCCCCTTGGGGAACTCAATACCAAGAGACCCAGTACTTC
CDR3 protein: CASSPPWGTQYQETQYF

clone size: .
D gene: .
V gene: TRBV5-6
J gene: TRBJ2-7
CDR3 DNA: TGTGCCAGCAGCTTGGACGGGACGGGCTCCTACGAGCAGTACTTC
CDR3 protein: CASSLDGTGSYEQYF

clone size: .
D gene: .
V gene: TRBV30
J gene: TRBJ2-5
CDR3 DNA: TGTGCCTGGAGGAACAGGGCGGAGGAGACCCAGTACTTC
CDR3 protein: CAWRNRAEETQYF

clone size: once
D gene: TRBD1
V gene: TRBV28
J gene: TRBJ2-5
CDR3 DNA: TGTGCCAGCAGTACGACAGGGCGGCAAATGAAGACCCAGTACTTC
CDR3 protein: CASSTTGRQMKTQYF

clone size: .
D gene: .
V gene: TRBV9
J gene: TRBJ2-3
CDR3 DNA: TGTGCCAGCAGCGTACGGACCACCACAGATACGCAGTATTTT
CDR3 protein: CASSVRTTTDTQYF

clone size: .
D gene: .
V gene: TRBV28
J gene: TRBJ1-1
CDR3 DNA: TGTGCCAGCAGTACATCGAGTGTCGCAGAAGCTTTCTTT
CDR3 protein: CASSTSSVAEAFF

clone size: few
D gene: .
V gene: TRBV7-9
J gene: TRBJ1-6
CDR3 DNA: TGTGCCAGCAGCTTATTCAACAATTCACCCCTCCACTTT
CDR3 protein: CASSLFNNSPLHF

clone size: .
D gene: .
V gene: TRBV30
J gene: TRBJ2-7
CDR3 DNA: TGTGCCTGGGGGGGGAAGGGGGCCTCAATATCCTACGAGCAGTACTTC
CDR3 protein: CAWGGKGASISYEQYF

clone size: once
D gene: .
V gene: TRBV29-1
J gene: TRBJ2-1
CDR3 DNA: TGCAGCGGCCTCGCAACTGCGCAGTTCTTC
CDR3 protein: CSGLATAQFF

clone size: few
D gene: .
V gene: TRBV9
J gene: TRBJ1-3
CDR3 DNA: TGTGCCAGCACAAGAGGGGACTCTGGAAACACCATATATTTT
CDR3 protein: CASTRGDSGNTIYF

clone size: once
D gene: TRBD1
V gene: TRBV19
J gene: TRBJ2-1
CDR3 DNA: TGTGCCAGTAGGAGACAGGGAAATGAGCAGTTCTTC
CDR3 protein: CASRRQGNEQFF

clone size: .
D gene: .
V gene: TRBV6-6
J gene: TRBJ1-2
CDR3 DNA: TGTGCCAGCAGTGCACAAACCTATGGCTACACCTTC
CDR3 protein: CASSAQTYGYTF

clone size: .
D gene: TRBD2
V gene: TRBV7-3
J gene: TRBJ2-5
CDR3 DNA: TGTGCCAGCAGCAGAGAAGCGGGGGTACTGGAGACCCAGTACTTC
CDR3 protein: CASSREAGVLETQYF

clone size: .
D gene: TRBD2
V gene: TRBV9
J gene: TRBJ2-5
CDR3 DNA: TGTGCCAGCAGCGTAGTGGGAGGGGAGGTCGAGACCCAGTACTTC
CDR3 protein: CASSVVGGEVETQYF